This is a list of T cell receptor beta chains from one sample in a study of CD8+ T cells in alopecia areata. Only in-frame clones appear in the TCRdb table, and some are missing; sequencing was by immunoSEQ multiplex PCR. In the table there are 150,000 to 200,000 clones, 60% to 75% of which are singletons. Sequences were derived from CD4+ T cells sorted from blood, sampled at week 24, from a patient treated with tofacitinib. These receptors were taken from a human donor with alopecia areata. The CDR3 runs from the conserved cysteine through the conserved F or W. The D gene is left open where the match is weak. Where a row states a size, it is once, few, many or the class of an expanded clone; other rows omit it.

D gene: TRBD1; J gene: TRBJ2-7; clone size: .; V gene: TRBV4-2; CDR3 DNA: TGTGCCAGCAGCCAAGGGGACAGGGGGTGGGACGAGCAGTACTTC; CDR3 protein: CASSQGDRGWDEQYF
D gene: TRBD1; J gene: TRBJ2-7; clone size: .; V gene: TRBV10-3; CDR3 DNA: TGTGCCATAGGATCGGGACAGCTCTACGAGCAGTACTTC; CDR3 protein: CAIGSGQLYEQYF
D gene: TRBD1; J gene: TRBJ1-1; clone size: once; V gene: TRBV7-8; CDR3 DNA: TGTGCCAGCAGCCCCGACAGGGGTCGGGCTGAAGCTTTCTTT; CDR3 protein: CASSPDRGRAEAFF
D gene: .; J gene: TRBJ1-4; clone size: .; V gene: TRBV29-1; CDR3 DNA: TGCAGCGCGAGCTTTGGGTTAAAGAATGAAAAACTGTTTTTT; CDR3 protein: CSASFGLKNEKLFF
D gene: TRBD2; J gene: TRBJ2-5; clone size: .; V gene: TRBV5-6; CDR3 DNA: TGTGCCAGCAGTCGCCCCCAGCGGGGGGGCCGTCTAGAGACCCAGTACTTC; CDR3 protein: CASSRPQRGGRLETQYF
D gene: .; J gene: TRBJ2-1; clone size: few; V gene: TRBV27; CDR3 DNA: TGTGCCAGCAGTTACAGGGCCTCGTACAATGAGCAGTTCTTC; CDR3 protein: CASSYRASYNEQFF
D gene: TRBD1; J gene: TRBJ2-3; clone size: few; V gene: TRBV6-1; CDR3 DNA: TGTGCCAGCAGTGAGGGACAGTTCACAGATACGCAGTATTTT; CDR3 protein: CASSEGQFTDTQYF
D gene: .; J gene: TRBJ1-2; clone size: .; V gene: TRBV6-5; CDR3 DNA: TGTGCCAGCAGTTACACAGGGTTCCCTAACTATGGCTACACCTTC; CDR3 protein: CASSYTGFPNYGYTF
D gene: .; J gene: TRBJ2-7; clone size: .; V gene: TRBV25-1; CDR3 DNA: TGTGCCAGCAGTTACACCTCCTACGAGCAGTACTTC; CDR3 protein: CASSYTSYEQYF
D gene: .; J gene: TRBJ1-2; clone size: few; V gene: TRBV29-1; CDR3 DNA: TGCAGCGTTTGGGATGTTCGGGCCTACACCTTC; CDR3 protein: CSVWDVRAYTF
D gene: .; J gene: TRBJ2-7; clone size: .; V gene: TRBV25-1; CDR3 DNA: TGTGCCAGCAGTGAGGTTTCAGTTACGGGGTTGTACTACGAGCAGTACTTC; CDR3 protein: CASSEVSVTGLYYEQYF
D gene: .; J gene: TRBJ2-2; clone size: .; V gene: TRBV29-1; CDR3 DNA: TGCAGCGTTTCGACAGCGAACACCGGGGAGCTGTTTTTT; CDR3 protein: CSVSTANTGELFF
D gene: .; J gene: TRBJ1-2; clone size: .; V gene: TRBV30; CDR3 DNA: TGTGCCTGGACCCCAGGGAGAGGATATGGCTACACCTTC; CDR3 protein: CAWTPGRGYGYTF
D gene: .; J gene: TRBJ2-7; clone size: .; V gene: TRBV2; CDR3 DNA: TGTGCCAGCACCGCCATCTACGAGCAGTACTTC; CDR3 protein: CASTAIYEQYF
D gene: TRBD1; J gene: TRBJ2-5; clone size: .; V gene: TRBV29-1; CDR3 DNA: TGCAGCGTAACCGGGACAGGGAACCAAGAGACCCAGTACTTC; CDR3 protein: CSVTGTGNQETQYF
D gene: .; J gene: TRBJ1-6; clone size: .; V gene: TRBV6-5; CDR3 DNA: TGTGCCAGCAGTTACGGGGGGAGAGATTCACCCCTCCACTTT; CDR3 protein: CASSYGGRDSPLHF
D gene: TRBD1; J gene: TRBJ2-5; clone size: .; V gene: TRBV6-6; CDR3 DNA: TGTGCCAGCAGTGGACAGGGGTTCTTGGAGACCCAGTACTTC; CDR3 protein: CASSGQGFLETQYF
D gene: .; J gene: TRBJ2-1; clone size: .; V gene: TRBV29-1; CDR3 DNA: TGCAGCGTCGTCACAGAGTATACTTACAATGAGCAGTTCTTC; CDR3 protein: CSVVTEYTYNEQFF
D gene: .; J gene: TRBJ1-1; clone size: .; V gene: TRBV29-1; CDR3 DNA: TGCAGCGTTGGCCTTAAATTGGGGGGTGAAGCTTTCTTT; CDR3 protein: CSVGLKLGGEAFF
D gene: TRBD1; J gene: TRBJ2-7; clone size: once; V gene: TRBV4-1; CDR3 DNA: TGCGCCAGCAGCCGAGGACAGGGGAGCTCCTACGAGCAGTACTTC; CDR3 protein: CASSRGQGSSYEQYF
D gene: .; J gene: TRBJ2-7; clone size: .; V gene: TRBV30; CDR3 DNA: TGTGCCTGTAAAACGGACACTTCCTACGAGCAGTACTTC; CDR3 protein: CACKTDTSYEQYF
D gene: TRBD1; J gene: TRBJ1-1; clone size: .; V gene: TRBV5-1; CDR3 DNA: TGCGCCAGCAGGATGGTTGTTCCCTATCTGGACAGGGAGGACACTGAAGCTTTCTTT; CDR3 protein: CASRMVVPYLDREDTEAFF
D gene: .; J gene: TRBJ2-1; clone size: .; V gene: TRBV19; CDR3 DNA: TGTGCCAGTAGTATCCCAACTACTCGCCAGTTCTTC; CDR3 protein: CASSIPTTRQFF
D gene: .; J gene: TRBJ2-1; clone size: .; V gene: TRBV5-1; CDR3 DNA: TGCGCCAGCAGCTATCAGGGGGGCTCCTACAATGAGCAGTTCTTC; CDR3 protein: CASSYQGGSYNEQFF
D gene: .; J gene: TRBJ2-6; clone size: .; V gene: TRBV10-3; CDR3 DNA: TGTGCCATTACTGGACAGCTTCTCTCTGGGGCCAACGTCCTGACTTTC; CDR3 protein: CAITGQLLSGANVLTF
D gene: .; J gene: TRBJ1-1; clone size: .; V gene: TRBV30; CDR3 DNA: TGTGCCTGGAGTGTACGGGCAGGGATGAACACTGAAGCTTTCTTT; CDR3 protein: CAWSVRAGMNTEAFF
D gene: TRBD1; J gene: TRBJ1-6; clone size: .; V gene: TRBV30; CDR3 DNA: TGTGCCTGGAGTCCACAGGGGCCGTCACCCCTCCACTTT; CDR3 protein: CAWSPQGPSPLHF
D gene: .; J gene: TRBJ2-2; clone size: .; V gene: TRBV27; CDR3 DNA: TGTGCCAGCAGCAAACGCGGGACTTCGAACACCGGGGAGCTGTTTTTT; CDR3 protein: CASSKRGTSNTGELFF
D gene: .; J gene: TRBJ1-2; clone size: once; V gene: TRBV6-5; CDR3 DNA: TGTGCCAGCAGTCGGACAGCCCGGGACTATGGCTACACCTTC; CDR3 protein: CASSRTARDYGYTF
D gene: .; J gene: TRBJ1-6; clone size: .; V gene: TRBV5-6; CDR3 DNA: TGTGCCAGCACCTCTGTACGGCCGAATAATTCACCCCTCCACTTT; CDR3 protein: CASTSVRPNNSPLHF
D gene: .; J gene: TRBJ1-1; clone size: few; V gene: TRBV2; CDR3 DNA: TGTGCCAGCACCCAGGCGGTAGAAGCTTTCTTT; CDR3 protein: CASTQAVEAFF
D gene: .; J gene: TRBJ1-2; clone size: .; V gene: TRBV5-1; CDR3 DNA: TGCGCCAGCAGCTTGGATAGTAACTATGGCTACACCTTC; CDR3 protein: CASSLDSNYGYTF
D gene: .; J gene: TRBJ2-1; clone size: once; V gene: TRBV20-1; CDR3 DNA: TGCAGTGTAGGGCATGAGCAGTTCTTC; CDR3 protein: CSVGHEQFF
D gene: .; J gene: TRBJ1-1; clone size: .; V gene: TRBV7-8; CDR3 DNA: TGTGCCAGCAGCCCACCGGGACAGAACACTGAAGCTTTCTTT; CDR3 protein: CASSPPGQNTEAFF
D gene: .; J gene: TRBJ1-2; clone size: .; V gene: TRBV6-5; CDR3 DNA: TGTGCCAGCAGTTCGACGACTAACTATGGCTACACCTTC; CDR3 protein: CASSSTTNYGYTF
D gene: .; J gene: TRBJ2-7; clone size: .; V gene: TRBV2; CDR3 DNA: TGTGCCAGCAACATCGGTGGTCCTTTCTACGAGCAGTACTTC; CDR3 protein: CASNIGGPFYEQYF
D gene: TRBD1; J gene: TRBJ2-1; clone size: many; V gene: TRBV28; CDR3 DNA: TGTGCCAGCAGTCAGGGGGCGCAGTACAATGAGCAGTTCTTC; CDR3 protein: CASSQGAQYNEQFF
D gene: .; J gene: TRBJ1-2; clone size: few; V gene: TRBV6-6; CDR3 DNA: TGTGCCAGCAGTTACTCGTCAGCTAACTATGGCTACACCTTC; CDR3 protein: CASSYSSANYGYTF
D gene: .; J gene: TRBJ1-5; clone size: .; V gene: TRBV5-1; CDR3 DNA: TGCGCCAGCAGCTTGGGGTGGGGTGGCAATCAGCCCCAGCATTTT; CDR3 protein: CASSLGWGGNQPQHF
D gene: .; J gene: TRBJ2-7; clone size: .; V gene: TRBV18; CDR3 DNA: TGTGCCAGCTCACCACCCGCAGGTCGTAGCGAGCAGTACTTC; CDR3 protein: CASSPPAGRSEQYF
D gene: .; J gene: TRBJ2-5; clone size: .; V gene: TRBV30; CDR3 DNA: TGTGCCTGGAGCTTCGGGGCCCGAGAGACCCAGTACTTC; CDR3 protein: CAWSFGARETQYF
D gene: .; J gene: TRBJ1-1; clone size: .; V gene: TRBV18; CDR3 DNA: TGTGCCAGCTCAGAGGGCCGCAACACTGAAGCTTTCTTT; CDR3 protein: CASSEGRNTEAFF
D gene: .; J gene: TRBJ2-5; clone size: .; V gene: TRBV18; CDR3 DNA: TGTGCCAGCTCGCCTAGGGACCGTGGTACGGAGACCCAGTACTTC; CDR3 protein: CASSPRDRGTETQYF
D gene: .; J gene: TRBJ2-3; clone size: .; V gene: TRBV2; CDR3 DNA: TGTGCCAGCAGTGAATTGGGGCAGGGGACAGATACGCAGTATTTT; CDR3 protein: CASSELGQGTDTQYF
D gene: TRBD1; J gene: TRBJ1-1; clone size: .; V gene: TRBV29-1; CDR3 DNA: TGCAGCGTCGCACCGGGACAGGGGGATACTGAAGCTTTCTTT; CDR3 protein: CSVAPGQGDTEAFF
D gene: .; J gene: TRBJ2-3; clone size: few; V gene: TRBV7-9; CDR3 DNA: TGTGCCAGCAGCTTCAGGGGTGACACAGATACGCAGTATTTT; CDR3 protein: CASSFRGDTDTQYF
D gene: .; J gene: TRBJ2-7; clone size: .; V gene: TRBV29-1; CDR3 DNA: TGCAGCGTTGGGGGCAGCTCCTACGAGCAGTACTTC; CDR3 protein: CSVGGSSYEQYF
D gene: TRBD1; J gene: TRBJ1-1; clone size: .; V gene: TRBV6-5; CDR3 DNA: TGTGCCAGCAGCAGGGACAGTACTGAAGCTTTCTTT; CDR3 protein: CASSRDSTEAFF
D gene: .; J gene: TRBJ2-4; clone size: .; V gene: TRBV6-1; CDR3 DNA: TGTGCCAGCAGTGAAGCGCTGGCAGCCGACAAAAACATTCAGTACTTC; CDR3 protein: CASSEALAADKNIQYF
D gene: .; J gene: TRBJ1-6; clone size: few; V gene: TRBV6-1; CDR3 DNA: TGTGCCAGCAGTAGACAGCCGGACCATAATTCACCCCTCCACTTT; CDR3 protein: CASSRQPDHNSPLHF
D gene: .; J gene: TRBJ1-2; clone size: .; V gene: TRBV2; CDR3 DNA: TGTGCCAGCAGGGTTGATTTGGGGGCCTATGGCTACACCTTC; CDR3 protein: CASRVDLGAYGYTF
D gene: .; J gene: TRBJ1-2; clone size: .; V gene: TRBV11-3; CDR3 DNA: TGTGCCAGCAGCCAAGACGGGAACTATGGCTACACCTTC; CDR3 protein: CASSQDGNYGYTF
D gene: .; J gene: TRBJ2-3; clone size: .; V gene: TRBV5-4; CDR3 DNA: TGTGCCAGCAGCTCCGGGACGGATACGCAGTATTTT; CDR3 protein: CASSSGTDTQYF
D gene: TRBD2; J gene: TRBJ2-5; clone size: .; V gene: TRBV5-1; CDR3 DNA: TGCGCCAGCAGCTTGTTCCCAGGGGCGGGGGGGACCCAGTACTTC; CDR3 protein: CASSLFPGAGGTQYF
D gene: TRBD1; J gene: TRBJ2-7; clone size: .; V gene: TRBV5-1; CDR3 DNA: TGCGCCAGCACACAGACAGGGGGCGTTTTCGACGAGCAGTACTTC; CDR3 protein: CASTQTGGVFDEQYF
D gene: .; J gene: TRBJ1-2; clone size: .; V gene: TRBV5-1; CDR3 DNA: TGCGCCAGCAAGTCCCGGGACGGGAACTATGGCTACACCTTC; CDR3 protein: CASKSRDGNYGYTF
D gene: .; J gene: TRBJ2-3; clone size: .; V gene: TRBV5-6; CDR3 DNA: TGTGCCAGCACCGCCTGGGGTGGCGGGGGCACAGATACGCAGTATTTT; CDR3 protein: CASTAWGGGGTDTQYF
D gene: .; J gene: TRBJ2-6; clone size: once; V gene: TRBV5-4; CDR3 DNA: TGTGCCAGCAGCTTGAACGTCGGAAACTCTGGGGCCAACGTCCTGACTTTC; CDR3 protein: CASSLNVGNSGANVLTF
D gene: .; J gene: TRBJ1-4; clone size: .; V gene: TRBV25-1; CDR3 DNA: TGTGCCAGCAAGCAGGGGAGTGAAAAACTGTTTTTT; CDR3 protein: CASKQGSEKLFF
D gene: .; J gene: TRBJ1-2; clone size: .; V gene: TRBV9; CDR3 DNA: TGTGCCAGCAGCGCGTCCACTGCCAACTATGGCTACACCTTC; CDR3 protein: CASSASTANYGYTF